The next 15 T cell receptor beta chains were all read from a single sample in a study of blood T cells in healthy people across ages. For the second PCR, which ran for 7 to 11 cycles, a sample-barcoded 5' primer and a J-beta primer mix were used. TCRdb re-called the 5' RACE reads through MiXCR, storing one row per CDR3 protein. In the table there are around 1.7 million distinct CDR3 sequences, approximately 30% of which are singletons. The sequencing input was blood. The receptors here all came from a woman in her twenties or thirties in good health.

The sample holds a few counts of this clonotype. The chain joins TRBV12-3 or TRBV12-4 to TRBJ1-2; 11 nucleotides line up with TRBD1. V lost 6 bases and J lost 0; bases outside the gene matches: 6. The CDR3 sequence is 16 residues long. CDR3 in amino acids: CASSSPGQGANYGYTF. Written as DNA, the CDR3 is TGTGCCAGCAGCTCCCCGGGACAGGGGGCTAACTATGGCTACACCTTC.

This chain connects TRBV9 to TRBJ2-3; D not resolved. Germline CDR1 reads SGDLS; CDR2 reads YYNGEE. The CDR3 totals 15 residues. With 0 bases removed from V and 8 bases from J, the gap between germline ends came to 16 bases. The CDR3 DNA sequence: TGTGCCAGCAGCGTAGAATCTGATCGCGTTACTACGCAGTATTTT. This gives the protein CASSVESDRVTTQYF.

The V gene is TRBV20-1, the J gene TRBJ2-7; 10 positions agree with TRBD2. The germline V gene encodes CDR1 DFQATT and CDR2 SNEGSKA (reference sequence). V shed 2 bases and J 2 bases; nucleotides not matched to a gene: 6. This CDR3 comprises 15 residues. The CDR3 coding sequence is TGCAGTGCTAGACCTAGCGGGAGCTCCCCCTACGAGCAGTACTTC. Amino acid sequence: CSARPSGSSPYEQYF.

V and J are TRBV12-3 or TRBV12-4 and TRBJ1-1; unclear D gene. The ends were cut back, 3 bases at V and 3 bases at J, with 11 bases in the middle. The CDR3 loop spans 14 amino acids. CDR3 loop: CASSFGQADTEAFF. The CDR3 DNA follows: TGTGCCAGCAGTTTCGGGCAAGCCGACACTGAAGCTTTCTTT.

The chain joins TRBV5-1 to TRBJ2-5; D uncertain. Germline-derived CDR1 and CDR2 are SGHRS and YFSETQ. Trimming pared 9 bases from V and 0 bases from J, leaving 15 bases between. CDR3 length equals 14 residues. The CDR3 spells CATPHRPYQETQYF. In nucleotides, the CDR3 is TGCGCCACTCCCCACCGTCCGTACCAAGAGACCCAGTACTTC.

This clonotype was recorded at least ten times. This chain connects TRBV20-1 to TRBJ2-1, with 9 bases fitting TRBD2. From germline, CDR1 is DFQATT and CDR2 SNEGSKA (reference sequence). V shed 1 base, J shed 8 bases, and the junction held 6 bases outside the gene matches. The CDR3 runs to 14 residues. The CDR3 reads CSARARTSADEQFF. CDR3 nucleotides: TGCAGTGCTAGAGCACGGACTAGCGCAGATGAGCAGTTCTTC.

This chain uses TRBV27 with TRBJ2-1; 10 bases align to TRBD2. The V gene's germline CDR1 is MNHEY and CDR2 SMNVEV (reference sequence). J was trimmed by 8 bases and V by 3 bases; bases with no gene match: 13. The CDR3 runs to 17 residues. CDR3 amino acids: CASSLEVRAGGLDEQFF. Written as DNA, the CDR3 is TGTGCCAGCAGTTTGGAGGTTCGAGCGGGGGGGCTCGATGAGCAGTTCTTC.

This clonotype was seen only a few times. This sequence joins TRBV5-5 and TRBJ2-4; D is perhaps TRBD2 (6 bases). With 2 bases removed from V and 13 bases from J, the gap between germline ends came to 19 bases. Per germline, CDR1 SGHKS and CDR2 YYEKEE (reference sequence). The CDR3 covers 14 residues. CDR3 in amino acids: CASSFSAGFREQYF. In nucleotides, the CDR3 is TGTGCCAGCAGCTTTTCGGCCGGATTTCGGGAGCAGTACTTC.

The table lists this clonotype with a few counts. The chain joins TRBV4-3 to TRBJ2-7; 7 bases fit TRBD1. Looked up from germline, CDR1 is LGHNA and CDR2 is YSLEER. The V and J ends lost 0 bases and 3 bases, in that order; junction bases with no gene match: 23. The CDR3 extends over 21 amino acids. CDR3 coding DNA: TGCGCCAGCAGCCAAGACCTAATAGGTCGAGGACAGGTATCTCCCTTCTACGAGCAGTACTTC. Translating it yields CASSQDLIGRGQVSPFYEQYF.

This clonotype has at least ten counts. This chain links TRBV29-1 with TRBJ2-1, with D tentatively TRBD2 (5 bases). Per the germline V gene, CDR1 is SQVTM and CDR2 is ANQGSEA. CDR3 length equals 12 residues. The germline V and J ends were trimmed by 3 bases and 10 bases, with 13 bases remaining between them. CDR3 region: CSVDQRTHEQFF. In DNA form, the CDR3 reads TGCAGCGTTGACCAACGGACTCACGAGCAGTTCTTC.

This clonotype was detected only a few times. The chain links TRBV5-1 to TRBJ1-1, with a weak D call TRBD1 (6 bases). The CDR3 is made up of 15 amino acids. Germline lookup yields CDR1 SGHRS and CDR2 YFSETQ. With 0 bases removed from V and 7 bases from J, the gap between germline ends came to 16 bases. CDR3 in DNA: TGCGCCAGCAGCTTGGCTGCGGGGCAGGGGAGTGAAGCTTTCTTT. Protein product: CASSLAAGQGSEAFF.

This clonotype was seen a handful of times. V is TRBV20-1 and J is TRBJ1-4, with 10 bases lining up with TRBD1. CDR3 length: 15 residues. After removal of 0 bases from V and 8 bases from J, the junction contained 6 bases not matched to a gene. CDR1 is DFQATT and CDR2 is SNEGSKA in the germline V gene (reference sequence). The CDR3 nucleotides are TGCAGTGCTAGAGATCCTGGGACAGGGGTAGAAAAACTGTTTTTT. This gives the protein CSARDPGTGVEKLFF.

The J gene is TRBJ2-2, the V gene TRBV27; 12 positions agree with TRBD2. The J segment lost 6 bases and the V segment lost 6 bases, leaving 2 bases of the junction unmatched. CDR3 size: 14 residues. Germline-derived CDR1 and CDR2 are MNHEY and SMNVEV (reference sequence). CDR3 amino acids: CASRSSGRAGELFF. The CDR3 nucleotides are TGTGCCAGCAGATCTAGCGGGAGGGCCGGGGAGCTGTTTTTT.

This sequence joins TRBV7-2 and TRBJ1-2; TRBD1 agrees at 7 bases. The CDR3 is 14 residues long. Per germline, CDR1 SGHTA and CDR2 FQGNSA. Trimming removed 4 bases from V and 6 bases from J; junction bases left unmatched: 8. This chain's CDR3 is CASSSPGQWDGYTF. CDR3 DNA sequence: TGTGCCAGCAGCTCCCCGGGACAGTGGGATGGCTACACCTTC. Drawing the rest from reference TRBV7-2 and TRBJ1-2, the complete variable domain is GAGVSQSPSNKVTEKGKDVELRCDPISGHTALYWYRQSLGQGLEFLIYFQGNSAPDKSGLPSDRFSAERTGGSVSTLTIQRTQQEDSAVYLCASSSPGQWDGYTFGSGTRLTVV.

This clonotype was seen a handful of times. The chain recombines TRBV6-5 with TRBJ1-5, with a tentative D call TRBD1 (5 bases). Germline V CDR1 and CDR2: MNHEY, SVGAGI. V lost 3 bases, J lost 2 bases, and 11 bases lay in between. The CDR3 has 15 amino acids. This CDR3 reads CASSYSGTGNQPQHF. Written as DNA, the CDR3 is TGTGCCAGCAGTTATTCCGGGACGGGCAATCAGCCCCAGCATTTT.